The rows below give T cell receptor beta chains drawn from one sample of a study of shared clonotypes between healthy human individuals. Repertoires were generated with immunoSEQ multiplex PCR, while TCRdb's copy carries only in-frame clones and drops some. The sample has roughly 2,300,000 clones, around 90% seen once; the top ten hold around 0.38%. Sequencing used naive CD4+ T cells from PBMCs. Receptors originate from a man aged 18-30 years in good health. Some clones in this sample may be carry-over from other donors' samples. Each CDR3 is given with its conserved first and last residue. The D gene is left open where the match is weak. Only part of the rows carry a size: once, few, many, or a class if the clone is expanded.

>TRBJ2-1|NA|TRBD2|TRBV5-1
CASSLGLAPYNEQFF
TGCGCCAGCAGCTTGGGACTAGCGCCTTACAATGAGCAGTTCTTC
>TRBJ2-2|once|NA|TRBV30
CAWSVRGAGTGELFF
TGTGCCTGGAGTGTACGGGGGGCTGGCACCGGGGAGCTGTTTTTT
>TRBJ1-1|once|NA|TRBV6-5
CASRDGDTEAFF
TGTGCCAGCAGGGACGGGGACACTGAAGCTTTCTTT
>TRBJ2-7|NA|TRBD1|TRBV28
CAAGGTYEQYF
TGTGCCGCAGGGGGCACCTACGAGCAGTACTTC
>TRBJ2-3|NA|NA|TRBV30
CAWSGGGTDTQYF
TGTGCCTGGAGTGGGGGAGGCACAGATACGCAGTATTTT
>TRBJ1-1|NA|NA|TRBV6-5
CASSYAGKAFF
TGTGCCAGCAGTTACGCTGGGAAAGCTTTCTTT
>TRBJ1-1|NA|TRBD1|TRBV5-1
CASRTGTPLNTEAFF
TGCGCCAGCAGGACAGGGACCCCTTTGAACACTGAAGCTTTCTTT
>TRBJ2-7|NA|NA|TRBV7-2
CASSFVVGEKYEQYF
TGTGCCAGCAGCTTCGTTGTTGGGGAAAAGTACGAGCAGTACTTC
>TRBJ2-7|NA|NA|TRBV4-3
CASSQDLSSNGLYEQYF
TGCGCCAGCAGCCAAGATTTGTCCTCAAATGGGTTATACGAGCAGTACTTC
>TRBJ2-7|NA|TRBD1|TRBV28
CASTPRGDRNYEQYF
TGTGCCAGCACCCCCCGTGGGGACAGGAACTACGAGCAGTACTTC
>TRBJ2-1|NA|TRBD2|TRBV29-1
CSVPRLAGGLSEQFF
TGCAGCGTCCCGCGACTAGCGGGAGGCTTGAGTGAGCAGTTCTTC
>TRBJ1-1|NA|NA|TRBV25-1
CASSDGGGRTEAFF
TGTGCCAGCAGTGATGGTGGAGGGAGAACTGAAGCTTTCTTT
>TRBJ2-2|NA|TRBD2|TRBV28
CASTPSGRNTGELFF
TGTGCCAGCACCCCAAGCGGGAGGAACACCGGGGAGCTGTTTTTT
>TRBJ2-2|few|TRBD2|TRBV9
CASSVVGQAGTGELFF
TGTGCCAGCAGCGTAGTCGGACAAGCGGGGACCGGGGAGCTGTTTTTT
>TRBJ2-1|NA|TRBD2|TRBV19
CASSIGLGLSYNEQFF
TGTGCCAGTAGTATAGGATTGGGACTATCATACAATGAGCAGTTCTTC
>TRBJ2-7|NA|NA|TRBV5-1
CASSTTGNPYEQYF
TGCGCCAGCAGCACTACAGGGAACCCCTACGAGCAGTACTTC
>TRBJ2-7|NA|TRBD2|TRBV19
CASTGLAGGSSYEQYF
TGTGCCAGTACCGGACTAGCGGGAGGTTCCTCCTACGAGCAGTACTTC
>TRBJ1-3|NA|NA|TRBV18
CASSPPHRTGNTIYF
TGTGCCAGCTCACCGCCCCACAGGACTGGAAACACCATATATTTT
>TRBJ2-2|NA|NA|TRBV7-3
CASSLASLGATGELFF
TGTGCCAGCAGCTTAGCCAGCTTAGGGGCAACCGGGGAGCTGTTTTTT
>TRBJ2-7|NA|NA|TRBV5-1
CASSPRQSSYEQYF
TGCGCCAGCAGCCCCCGACAGTCCTCCTACGAGCAGTACTTC
>TRBJ2-3|NA|NA|TRBV18
CASSPSTDATDTQYF
TGTGCCAGCTCACCGTCGACGGACGCCACAGATACGCAGTATTTT
>TRBJ2-1|NA|TRBD2|TRBV9
CASSVGLAGREQFF
TGTGCCAGCAGCGTAGGACTAGCGGGACGTGAGCAGTTCTTC
>TRBJ1-1|NA|NA|TRBV9
CASSPMTHEWWTEAFF
TGTGCCAGCAGCCCAATGACTCACGAATGGTGGACTGAAGCTTTCTTT
>TRBJ2-2|NA|NA|TRBV18
CASSPGRDTGELFF
TGTGCCAGCTCACCAGGTCGGGACACCGGGGAGCTGTTTTTT
>TRBJ2-7|once|NA|TRBV2
CASSDGWGGMNEQYF
TGTGCCAGCAGTGACGGGTGGGGCGGGATGAACGAGCAGTACTTC
>TRBJ2-1|NA|NA|TRBV10-3
CAISESTTERQFF
TGTGCCATCAGTGAGTCCACGACCGAACGGCAGTTCTTC
>TRBJ2-1|NA|NA|TRBV5-4
CASSADSKNEQFF
TGTGCCAGCAGCGCCGACAGCAAAAATGAGCAGTTCTTC
>TRBJ2-1|NA|TRBD2|TRBV5-1
CASRGLPGLPSNEQFF
TGCGCCAGCAGGGGGCTACCGGGACTACCTAGTAATGAGCAGTTCTTC
>TRBJ1-4|NA|TRBD1|TRBV28
CASSLPKQGFNEKLFF
TGTGCCAGCAGCCTACCTAAACAGGGGTTTAATGAAAAACTGTTTTTT
>TRBJ2-3|NA|NA|TRBV7-9
CASSPMGGGTDTQYF
TGTGCCAGCAGCCCAATGGGGGGTGGCACAGATACGCAGTATTTT
>TRBJ2-3|NA|NA|TRBV7-9
CASSPGHLTSPDTQYF
TGTGCCAGCAGCCCCGGACACCTCACTAGTCCAGATACGCAGTATTTT
>TRBJ2-6|once|NA|TRBV28
CASSLPKLSGANVLTF
TGTGCCAGCAGTCTCCCCAAATTGTCTGGGGCCAACGTCCTGACTTTC
>TRBJ2-1|NA|NA|TRBV5-1
CASSLMWQGWYNEQFF
TGCGCCAGCAGCTTGATGTGGCAGGGGTGGTACAATGAGCAGTTCTTC
>TRBJ1-6|NA|NA|TRBV5-6
CASSVYNGNSPLHF
TGTGCCAGCAGCGTATACAACGGTAATTCACCCCTCCACTTT
>TRBJ2-3|NA|NA|TRBV6-1
CASSEAGTADTQYF
TGTGCCAGCAGTGAAGCGGGGACCGCGGATACGCAGTATTTT
>TRBJ2-1|NA|TRBD2|TRBV28
CASSFPPAGTNNEQFF
TGTGCCAGCAGTTTTCCCCCGGCCGGGACTAACAATGAGCAGTTCTTC